Below are 20 T cell receptor beta chains sequenced from a single sample in a study of blood T cell repertoires in COVID-19 (dated by TCRdb to the early 2020s). The method behind the library was the immunoSEQ multiplex PCR assay. In TCRdb, the immuneACCESS table is reduced to in-frame sequences with V and J assigned. These tables do not hold every clone; where another copy was compared, an unresolved V gene accounts for under half, and the others remain unexplained. The sample table shows about 100,000 clones, and 70% to 90% are seen once. The top ten constitute less than 3.5% of the sample. Sequenced: peripheral blood. These receptors came from a man in his fifties or sixties with active or convalescent COVID-19.

This clone was detected a few times. The J gene is TRBJ2-3, the V gene TRBV5-1; 9 positions agree with TRBD2. The CDR3 sequence is 16 residues long. J was trimmed by 6 bases and V by 0 bases; bases with no gene match: 8. Germline V gene data show CDR1 as SGHRS and CDR2 as YFSETQ. The CDR3 DNA reads as TGCGCCAGCAGCTTGGAGCCCAGCGGGGGGTCCGATACGCAGTATTTT. Its translation is CASSLEPSGGSDTQYF.

V is TRBV6-5 and J is TRBJ1-1; D is possibly TRBD1 (6 bases). The V and J ends lost 6 bases and 8 bases respectively, with 16 bases between them. Germline CDR1 MNHEY, CDR2 SVGAGI. The CDR3 runs to 13 residues. The CDR3 loop is CASSRGTGPEAFF. The CDR3 DNA sequence: TGTGCCAGCAGCAGGGGAACAGGGCCCGAAGCTTTCTTT.

The V gene is TRBV6-5, the J gene TRBJ2-5; 15 positions match TRBD2. The CDR3 is 16 residues long. Losses at the gene ends were 2 bases for V and 2 bases for J; bases not matched to a gene: 0. The V gene's germline CDR1 is MNHEY and CDR2 SVGAGI. The CDR3 sequence is CASSYGLAGGQETQYF. The CDR3 coding sequence is TGTGCCAGCAGTTACGGACTAGCGGGGGGGCAAGAGACCCAGTACTTC.

This sequence joins TRBV3-1 (or the pseudogene TRBV3-2) and TRBJ2-1; possible D gene TRBD1, 6 bases. V was trimmed by 1 base and J by 10 bases, leaving 17 bases between them. The CDR3 totals 15 residues. The germline V gene encodes CDR1 LGHDT and CDR2 YNNKEL (reference sequence). The CDR3: CASSQARGTYLEQFF. The DNA for the CDR3 is TGTGCCAGCAGCCAAGCAAGGGGGACATATCTAGAGCAGTTCTTC.

CDR3 sequence (DNA): TGTGCCAGCACCTCGGACAGGCAAGAGACCCAGTACTTC. Protein sequence: CASTSDRQETQYF. V usage is TRBV12-3 or TRBV12-4 and J usage is TRBJ2-5, with 7 bases fitting TRBD1. The CDR3 loop spans 13 amino acids. V was clipped by 7 bases and J by 2 bases; unmatched bases: 4.

The chain couples TRBV11-3 to TRBJ2-2; no definite D call. Germline CDR1 is SGHNT and CDR2 is YENEEA. V dropped 0 bases and J dropped 6 bases, with 8 bases sitting between them. The CDR3 consists of 14 residues. CDR3 residues: CASSLEAGSGELFF. CDR3 bases: TGTGCCAGCAGCTTAGAGGCAGGTTCCGGGGAGCTGTTTTTT.

V usage is TRBV28 and J usage is TRBJ1-1; TRBD1 might be the D (5 bases). V lost 5 bases and J 3 bases, leaving 19 bases between the germline ends. The CDR3 spans 16 residues. Germline lookup yields CDR1 MDHEN and CDR2 SYDVKM. CDR3 loop: CASSPPSGRDYTEAFF. The CDR3 coding sequence is TGTGCCAGCAGTCCCCCATCAGGGAGGGATTACACTGAAGCTTTCTTT. Filled out from reference TRBV28 and TRBJ1-1, the complete variable domain reads DVKVTQSSRYLVKRTGEKVFLECVQDMDHENMFWYRQDPGLGLRLIYFSYDVKMKEKGDIPEGYSVSREKKERFSLILESASTNQTSMYLCASSPPSGRDYTEAFFGQGTRLTVV.

This rearrangement joins TRBV7-2 to TRBJ2-2; possibly TRBD2 for D (5 bases). The CDR3 totals 15 residues. CDR1 is SGHTA and CDR2 is FQGNSA in the germline V gene. Trimming removed 1 base from V and 1 base from J, with 7 bases in between. The CDR3 bases are TGTGCCAGCAGCTTAGGGACTCAGAACACCGGGGAGCTGTTTTTT. Translated, it gives CASSLGTQNTGELFF.

V is TRBV5-1 and J is TRBJ2-7; TRBD1 aligns across 9 bases. Germline-derived CDR1 and CDR2 are SGHRS and YFSETQ. CDR3 length: 14 amino acids. The V gene end was trimmed by 6 bases and the J gene end by 4 bases; junction bases not matched to a gene: 8. The CDR3 protein is CASNEQGALYEQYF. DNA for the CDR3: TGCGCCAGCAACGAACAGGGGGCTTTATACGAGCAGTACTTC.

As regards this clone: No DNA is shown, since the ends of the CDR3 on it are uncertain; the CDR3 is the one TCRdb lists. This chain links TRBV28 with TRBJ1-4. The CDR3 numbers 16 amino acids, ends counted. Germline lookup yields CDR1 MDHEN and CDR2 SYDVKM. This CDR3 is CASSSSAGGRSEKLFF.

The CDR3 here is CASNRGFYETQYF. As DNA, the CDR3 is TGTGCCAGCAATAGAGGGTTTTATGAGACCCAGTACTTC. The chain joins TRBV28 to TRBJ2-5, with D maybe TRBD2 (5 bases). This CDR3 region has 13 residues. Germline V CDR1 and CDR2: MDHEN, SYDVKM. With 7 bases removed from V and 5 bases from J, the gap between germline ends came to 14 bases.

This clone showed up just once. The genes are TRBV7-2 and TRBJ2-3; tentatively, D is TRBD2 (6 bases). CDR3 length: 14 residues. V lost 1 base and J lost 8, with 13 bases in between. From germline, CDR1 is SGHTA and CDR2 FQGNSA. The CDR3 loop reads CASSLGGTGATQYF. DNA for the CDR3: TGTGCCAGCAGCTTAGGCGGGACCGGAGCTACGCAGTATTTT.

The chain is built from TRBV28 and TRBJ2-6; TRBD1 aligns across 12 bases. CDR3 length: 18 residues. V lost 3 bases to trimming and J lost 4 bases; unmatched junction nucleotides: 7. CDR1 and CDR2 from the germline V gene are MDHEN and SYDVKM. Here the CDR3 reads CASSFSGQGAPGANVLTF. CDR3 DNA sequence: TGTGCCAGCAGTTTCTCGGGACAGGGGGCGCCCGGGGCCAACGTCCTGACTTTC.

The rearrangement uses TRBV19 and TRBJ2-1, with 13 bases lining up with TRBD2. This CDR3 contains 18 residues. Germline V lookup: CDR1 LNHDA, CDR2 SQIVND (reference sequence). Unmatched junction bases numbered 12, after V lost 6 bases and J lost 4 bases. The CDR3: CASSHEGLAGLVYNEQFF. DNA of the CDR3: TGTGCCAGTAGCCACGAGGGACTAGCGGGGTTGGTGTACAATGAGCAGTTCTTC.

This rearrangement joins TRBV28 to TRBJ1-5, with D possibly being TRBD1 (6 bases). Germline assignment: CDR1 MDHEN and CDR2 SYDVKM. CDR3 length equals 15 residues. V lost 1 base and J 4 bases, leaving 11 bases between the germline ends. This CDR3 reads CASSLSGQGNQPQHF. CDR3 nucleotide sequence: TGTGCCAGCAGTTTATCCGGGCAGGGGAATCAGCCCCAGCATTTT.

V usage is TRBV19 and J usage is TRBJ2-4, with TRBD2 identical over 9 bases. The germline V gene encodes CDR1 LNHDA and CDR2 SQIVND (reference sequence). The CDR3 has 15 amino acids. After removal of 4 bases from V and 6 bases from J, the junction contained 7 bases not matched to a gene. CDR3 loop: CASSRRGTSRNIQYF. The CDR3 region has the DNA TGTGCCAGTAGTAGGAGGGGGACTAGCAGAAACATTCAGTACTTC.

This clone was seen only a few times. The chain is built from TRBV19 and TRBJ2-3, with 8 bases identical to TRBD2. V shed 5 bases and J 4 bases; nucleotides not matched to a gene: 2. The CDR3 is made up of 13 amino acids. The germline V gene encodes CDR1 LNHDA and CDR2 SQIVND (reference sequence). The CDR3 sequence is CASSGTRADTQYF. The CDR3 DNA reads TGTGCCAGTAGTGGGACTAGGGCAGATACGCAGTATTTT.

The genes are TRBV3-1 (or the pseudogene TRBV3-2) and TRBJ2-7, with TRBD2 matching 9 bases. Per the germline V gene, CDR1 is LGHDT and CDR2 is YNNKEL (reference sequence). V was pared by 1 base and J by 2 bases, with 6 bases of the junction left unmatched. This CDR3 region has 16 residues. The DNA for the CDR3 is TGTGCCAGCAGCCAAGGATCTAGCGGGGCCCCCTACGAGCAGTACTTC. It translates to CASSQGSSGAPYEQYF.

V usage is TRBV5-8 and J usage is TRBJ2-3, with D possibly being TRBD1 (6 bases). In germline, CDR1 is SGHTS, CDR2 YDEGEE. Deletions cut 1 base from V and 4 bases from J, with 13 bases between. This CDR3 region has 15 residues. The CDR3 sequence is CASSLWGQGSDTQYF. In DNA, the CDR3 is TGTGCCAGCAGCTTGTGGGGGCAGGGTTCAGATACGCAGTATTTT.

This rearrangement joins TRBV13 to TRBJ2-7, with D maybe TRBD2 (6 bases). V was pared by 5 bases and J by 7 bases, with 12 bases between. The CDR3 spans 12 residues. Per the germline V gene, CDR1 is PRHDT and CDR2 is FYEKMQ (reference sequence). The CDR3 is CASSAGFGEQYV. CDR3 sequence (DNA): TGTGCCAGCAGCGCGGGGTTCGGGGAGCAGTACGTC.